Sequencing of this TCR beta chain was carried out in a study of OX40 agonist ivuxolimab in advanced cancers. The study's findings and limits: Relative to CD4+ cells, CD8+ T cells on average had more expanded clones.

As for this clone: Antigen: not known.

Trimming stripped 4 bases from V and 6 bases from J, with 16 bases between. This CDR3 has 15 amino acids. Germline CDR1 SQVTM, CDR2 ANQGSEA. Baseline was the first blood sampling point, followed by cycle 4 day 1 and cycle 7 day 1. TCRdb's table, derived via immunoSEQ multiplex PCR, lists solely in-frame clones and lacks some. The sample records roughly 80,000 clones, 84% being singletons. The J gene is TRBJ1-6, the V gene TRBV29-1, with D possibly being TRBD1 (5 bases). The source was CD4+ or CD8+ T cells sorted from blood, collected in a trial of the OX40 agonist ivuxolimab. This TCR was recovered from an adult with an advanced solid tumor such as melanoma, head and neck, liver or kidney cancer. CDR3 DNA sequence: TGCAGCGTTGGTCTAAATGCGGGACCTAATTCACCCCTCCACTTT. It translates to CSVGLNAGPNSPLHF.